What follows describes a single TCR beta chain. Antigen unknown. CDR3 size: 14 residues. Trimming pared 4 bases from V and 7 bases from J, leaving 16 bases between. The germline CDR1 and CDR2 sequences are MGHRA and YSYEKL. Relapse was seen in all patients after autologous stem cell transplantation, and brentuximab vedotin exposure was variable. The data originate from a study of PD-1 blockade in classical Hodgkin lymphoma. Study at large: Nivolumab 3 mg/kg was given intravenously every 2 weeks. Study-level points and caveats: TCR diversity rose significantly by C4D1 in CD4+ but not CD8+ cells. Patients with a complete response exhibited baseline diversity comparable to newly diagnosed patients.

Profiled with immunoSEQ multiplex PCR; TCRdb holds only in-frame clones, not every one. The table records more than 60,000 clones, roughly nine tenths of them present only once. The sample in question was peripheral blood mononuclear cells (PBMCs), obtained at baseline. This chain links TRBV4-1 with TRBJ1-2, with a tentative D call TRBD1 (6 bases). This sequence was found in a human donor with classical Hodgkin lymphoma. The CDR3 sequence is CASSPQTGLGGYTF. The CDR3 DNA reads as TGCGCCAGCAGCCCCCAAACAGGGCTCGGTGGCTACACCTTC.